This TCR beta chain was recorded in a study of response to subunit inactivated influenza vaccine. V lost 4 bases to trimming and J lost 1 base, with 11 bases between them. Looked up from germline, CDR1 is SGHDT and CDR2 is YYEEEE. The CDR3 runs 14 residues. TCRdb re-called the RT-PCR reads with MiXCR, one entry per CDR3 protein. This table has 450,000 to 600,000 distinct CDR3 sequences, about 17% appearing once. The input for sequencing was CD4+ T cells sorted from PBMCs, taken 23 months after vaccination. The J gene is TRBJ1-2, the V gene TRBV5-6; a possible D gene is TRBD1 (5 bases). The sequence was collected from a man between 50 and 69 years old who received an inactivated influenza vaccine. As DNA, the CDR3 is TGTGCCAGCAGCCCGGGGGGGGTTAACTATGGCTACACCTTC. This translates into CASSPGGVNYGYTF.